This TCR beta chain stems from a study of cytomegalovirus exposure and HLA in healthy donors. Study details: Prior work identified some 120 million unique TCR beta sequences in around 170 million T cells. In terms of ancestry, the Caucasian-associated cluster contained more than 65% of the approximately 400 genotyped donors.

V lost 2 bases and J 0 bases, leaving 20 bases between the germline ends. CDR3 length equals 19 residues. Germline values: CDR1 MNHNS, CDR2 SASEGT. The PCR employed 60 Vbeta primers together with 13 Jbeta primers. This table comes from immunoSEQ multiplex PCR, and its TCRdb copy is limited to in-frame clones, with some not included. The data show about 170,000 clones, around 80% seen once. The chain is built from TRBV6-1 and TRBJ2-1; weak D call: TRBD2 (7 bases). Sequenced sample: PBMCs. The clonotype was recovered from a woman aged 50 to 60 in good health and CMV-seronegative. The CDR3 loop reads CASSERGAGAVSSYNEQFF. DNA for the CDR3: TGTGCCAGCAGTGAACGGGGGGCGGGGGCCGTGAGCTCCTACAATGAGCAGTTCTTC.